Listed here are 16 T cell receptor beta chains from one sample, sequenced in a study of shared clonotypes between healthy human individuals. Some clones are missing from TCRdb's copy, which holds only in-frame ones; the method was immunoSEQ multiplex PCR. Found here are 1.6 million or so clones, around 97% of them singletons; the top ten hold over 1%. The sample consisted of naive CD4+ T cells sorted from blood. Subset here: CD45RA+ positively selected. These TCRs come from a young man in good health.

In regard to this clone: Distinct nucleotide sequences in the sample also encode this CDR3. CDR3 bases: TGTGCCAGCAGTCGGGGACAGGGGCAAGAGACCCAGTACTTC. It translates to CASSRGQGQETQYF. V is TRBV5-4 and J is TRBJ2-5; 10 positions agree with TRBD1. Germline CDR1 SGHNT, CDR2 YYREEE (reference sequence). The CDR3 runs to 14 residues. The V gene end was trimmed by 5 bases and the J gene end by 2 bases; junction bases not matched to a gene: 3. The whole variable domain, remainder taken from reference TRBV5-4 and TRBJ2-5, is ETGVTQSPTHLIKTRGQQVTLRCSSQSGHNTVSWYQQALGQGPQFIFQYYREEENGRGNFPPRFSGLQFPNYSSELNVNALELDDSALYLCASSRGQGQETQYFGPGTRLLVL.

V usage is TRBV7-2 and J usage is TRBJ2-7, with 8 positions matching TRBD2. CDR1 and CDR2 (germline): SGHTA, FQGNSA. The CDR3 spans 15 residues. V was clipped by 2 bases and J by 1 base; unmatched bases: 4. The CDR3 protein is CASSLTAGESYEQYF. In DNA form, the CDR3 reads TGTGCCAGCAGCTTAACAGCGGGAGAGTCCTACGAGCAGTACTTC.

The chain carries TRBV25-1 and TRBJ1-4; D is perhaps TRBD1 (6 bases). This CDR3 is 14 amino acids long. V gave up 4 bases and J gave up 5 bases, with 11 bases separating them. Germline assignment: CDR1 MGHDK and CDR2 SYGVNS. The CDR3 reads CASSGYRVNEKLFF. The CDR3, as DNA: TGTGCCAGCAGTGGATACAGGGTAAATGAAAAACTGTTTTTT.

This sequence joins TRBV6-1 and TRBJ1-3; D not resolved. Trimming left V 6 bases short and J 0 bases short, with 9 bases between. This CDR3 region has 14 residues. Germline V lookup: CDR1 MNHNS, CDR2 SASEGT. CDR3 in DNA: TGTGCCAGCAGGGTAGGGAGCTCTGGAAACACCATATATTTT. Residues: CASRVGSSGNTIYF.

This clone has a single count. The V gene is TRBV6-5, the J gene TRBJ2-3; D uncertain. The CDR3 is 14 amino acids. Germline-derived CDR1 and CDR2 are MNHEY and SVGAGI. V shed 2 bases and J shed 1 base, with 7 bases lying between them. The CDR3 loop is CASSYGVGTDTQYF. In DNA, the CDR3 is TGTGCCAGCAGTTACGGGGTGGGCACAGATACGCAGTATTTT.

V gene TRBV7-2 combines with J gene TRBJ2-1, with D possibly matching TRBD1 (6 bases). The CDR3 runs to 13 residues. Deletions cut 3 bases from V and 9 bases from J, with 12 bases between. CDR1 and CDR2 (germline): SGHTA, FQGNSA. CDR3 region: CASSFLGGGEQFF. The CDR3 region has the DNA TGTGCCAGCAGCTTCCTAGGGGGTGGTGAGCAGTTCTTC.

The chain has TRBV18 and TRBJ2-5, with D perhaps matching TRBD1 (6 bases). This CDR3 contains 16 residues. V was trimmed by 1 base and J by 2 bases, leaving 14 bases between them. Germline V gene lookup returns CDR1 KGHSH and CDR2 LQKENI. The CDR3 region is CASSPLPRQAQETQYF. CDR3 sequence (DNA): TGTGCCAGCTCACCACTCCCCAGACAGGCGCAAGAGACCCAGTACTTC. Supplemented by reference TRBV18 and TRBJ2-5, the full variable domain reads NAGVMQNPRHLVRRRGQEARLRCSPMKGHSHVYWYRQLPEEGLKFMVYLQKENIIDESGMPKERFSAEFPKEGPSILRIQQVVRGDSAAYFCASSPLPRQAQETQYFGPGTRLLVL.

This clone was recorded only once. The sample carries other DNA sequences with the same CDR3. The J gene is TRBJ2-2, the V gene TRBV2; 10 bases map to TRBD2. V gave up 5 bases and J gave up 5 bases; unmatched junction bases: 5. Germline CDR1 reads SNHLY; CDR2 reads FYNNEI. The CDR3 spans 15 residues. This CDR3 reads CASSRTSGGTGELFF. CDR3 nucleotides: TGTGCCAGCAGTAGGACTAGCGGCGGAACCGGGGAGCTGTTTTTT.

This sequence joins TRBV28 and TRBJ2-2, with D unresolved. The CDR3 consists of 16 residues. Trimming stripped 2 bases from V and 0 bases from J, with 10 bases between. The germline V gene encodes CDR1 MDHEN and CDR2 SYDVKM. The CDR3 loop reads CASSLIPVPNTGELFF. The CDR3, as DNA: TGTGCCAGCAGTTTAATCCCGGTCCCGAACACCGGGGAGCTGTTTTTT.

The CDR3 DNA follows: TGTGCCAGCAGCTTAACCCCCCCCAGTAAAGAGACCCAGTACTTC. It specifies CASSLTPPSKETQYF. The V call is TRBV7-3, the J call TRBJ2-5; D not certain. The CDR3 covers 15 residues. Germline V gene data show CDR1 as SGHTA and CDR2 as FQGTGA. Deletions cut 0 bases from V and 3 bases from J, with 11 bases between.

This clone occurred once. The V gene is TRBV30, the J gene TRBJ2-5; 7 nucleotides line up with TRBD1. The CDR3 has 13 residues. Trimming took 2 bases from V and 9 from J; bases not matched to a gene: 9. The V gene's germline CDR1 is GTSNPN and CDR2 SVGIG (reference sequence). CDR3 sequence (DNA): TGTGCCTGGAGTTTTCGGACCCAGGGGGCCCAGTACTTC. It encodes CAWSFRTQGAQYF.

The chain uses TRBV4-3 and TRBJ2-3; 12 nucleotides match TRBD2. Germline trimming cut 1 base from V and 8 bases from J; bases unmatched to any gene: 4. Germline V gives CDR1 LGHNA, CDR2 YSLEER. The CDR3 is made up of 15 amino acids. CDR3 protein: CASSQGLAGERTQYF. The DNA for the CDR3 is TGCGCCAGCAGCCAAGGACTAGCGGGAGAGCGTACGCAGTATTTT.

The gene calls are TRBV6-1 and TRBJ1-2; tentative D call: TRBD1 (5 bases). The V end was cut by 8 bases, the J end by 0 bases, with 13 bases between. Germline loops: CDR1 MNHNS, CDR2 SASEGT. This CDR3 is 14 amino acids long. The CDR3 is CASAGINSNYGYTF. The CDR3 DNA follows: TGTGCCAGCGCAGGGATTAATTCTAACTATGGCTACACCTTC.

The genes are TRBV7-2 and TRBJ2-7; no reliable D call. The CDR3 covers 13 residues. CDR1 SGHTA and CDR2 FQGNSA come from the germline V gene. The germline V and J ends were trimmed by 3 bases and 3 bases, with 9 bases remaining between them. The CDR3 is CASSLRLLYEQYF. In DNA form, the CDR3 reads TGTGCCAGCAGCTTGCGACTCCTCTACGAGCAGTACTTC.

The chain recombines TRBV28 with TRBJ2-3, with TRBD2 matching 9 bases. Germline lookup yields CDR1 MDHEN and CDR2 SYDVKM. The CDR3 is 14 residues long. The V gene end was trimmed by 5 bases and the J gene end by 3 bases; junction bases not matched to a gene: 3. The CDR3 sequence: CASSLAGTTDTQYF. As DNA, the CDR3 is TGTGCCAGCAGTCTAGCGGGGACTACAGATACGCAGTATTTT.

Notes on this clone: Other nucleotide sequences from this sample produce the same CDR3. The chain carries TRBV5-1 and TRBJ1-5; the D is unclear. V shed 0 bases and J shed 4 bases, with 5 bases lying between them. Per germline, CDR1 SGHRS and CDR2 YFSETQ. The CDR3 runs 13 residues. CDR3 in DNA: TGCGCCAGCAGCTTGGGGCAAAATCAGCCCCAGCATTTT. Translated, it gives CASSLGQNQPQHF.